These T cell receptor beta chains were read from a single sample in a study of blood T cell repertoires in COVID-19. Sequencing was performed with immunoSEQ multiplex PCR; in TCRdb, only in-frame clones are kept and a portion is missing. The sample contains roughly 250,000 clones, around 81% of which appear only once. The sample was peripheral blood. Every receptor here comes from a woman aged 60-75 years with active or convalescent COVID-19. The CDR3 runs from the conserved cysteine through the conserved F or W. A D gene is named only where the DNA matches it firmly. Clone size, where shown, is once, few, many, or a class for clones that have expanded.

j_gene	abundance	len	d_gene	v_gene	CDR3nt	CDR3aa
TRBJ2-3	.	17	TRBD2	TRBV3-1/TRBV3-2	TGTGCCAGCAGCCAAGATCGGAGCGGGGGGGCCCCAGATACGCAGTATTTT	CASSQDRSGGAPDTQYF
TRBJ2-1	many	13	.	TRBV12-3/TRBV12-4	TGTGCCAGCAGTTACAGGAGCTACAATGAGCAGTTCTTC	CASSYRSYNEQFF
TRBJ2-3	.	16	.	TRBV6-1	TGTGCCAGCAGTGAACCCTCCCGGTCGGGAACAGATACGCAGTATTTT	CASSEPSRSGTDTQYF
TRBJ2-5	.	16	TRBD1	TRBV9	TGTGCCAGCAGCGCAAACCGGGACAGGGGTGAAGAGACCCAGTACTTC	CASSANRDRGEETQYF
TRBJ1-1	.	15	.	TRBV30	TGTGCCTGGAGTGTACGTCGCTATAGGGGCACTGAAGCTTTCTTT	CAWSVRRYRGTEAFF
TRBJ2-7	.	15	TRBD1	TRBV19	TGTGCCATCTCGCCCTCGACAGGGGGGGACTACGAGCAGTACTTC	CAISPSTGGDYEQYF
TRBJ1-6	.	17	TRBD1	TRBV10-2	TGCGCCAGCAGTGAGAACCCGAACAGGGGGTTGAATTCACCCCTCCACTTT	CASSENPNRGLNSPLHF
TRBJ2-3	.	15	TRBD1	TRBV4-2	TGTGCCAGCAGCCAAGATGGACAGGTCAGGGATACGCAGTATTTT	CASSQDGQVRDTQYF
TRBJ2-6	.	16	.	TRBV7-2	TGTGCCAGCAGCTCTACAGGAGACTCTGGGGCCAACGTCCTGACTTTC	CASSSTGDSGANVLTF
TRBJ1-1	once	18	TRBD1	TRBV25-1	TGTGCCAGCAGTGAATATAAATGGTGGCCGGGACAGGGGGCGCGAGCTTTCTTT	CASSEYKWWPGQGARAFF
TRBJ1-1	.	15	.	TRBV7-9	TGTGCCAGCAGCTTGGAGGGATCCAAGAACACTGAAGCTTTCTTT	CASSLEGSKNTEAFF
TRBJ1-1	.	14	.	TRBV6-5	TGTGCCAGCAGTTACGGGCAGGGTTGGACTGAAGCTTTCTTT	CASSYGQGWTEAFF
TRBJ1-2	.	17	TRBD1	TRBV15	TGTGCCACCAGCAGAGACCAAGACAGGGGAGCTAACTATGGCTACACCTTC	CATSRDQDRGANYGYTF
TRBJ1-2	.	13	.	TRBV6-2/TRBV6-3	TGTGCCAGCAGTTACTCCAAACAGGGTCGGGGCACCTTC	CASSYSKQGRGTF
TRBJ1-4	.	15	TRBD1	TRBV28	TGTGCCAGCAGTATTCCACAGGGGGCTAATGAAAAACTGTTTTTT	CASSIPQGANEKLFF
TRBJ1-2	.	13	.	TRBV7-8	TGTGCCAGCAGCTTAGCTTGGAACGGGAAAGGTGTCTTC	CASSLAWNGKGVF
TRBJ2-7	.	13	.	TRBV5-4	TGTGCCAGCAGACGAGGCCTTACCTACGAGCAGTACTTC	CASRRGLTYEQYF
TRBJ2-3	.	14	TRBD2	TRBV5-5	TGTGCCAGCAGCTCTACTAGCGGGTCAGATACGCAGTATTTT	CASSSTSGSDTQYF
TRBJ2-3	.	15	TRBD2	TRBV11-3	TGTGCCAGCAGCTTAGGGTGGCGGGGGGGCGCGGCGCAGTATTTT	CASSLGWRGGAAQYF
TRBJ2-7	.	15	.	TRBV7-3	TGTGCCAGCAGCTTATCGGCGGGTGATACCTACGAGCAGTACTTC	CASSLSAGDTYEQYF
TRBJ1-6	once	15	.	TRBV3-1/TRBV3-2	TGTGCCAGCAGCCAAGATTGGGCAGAGAATTCACCCCTCCACTTT	CASSQDWAENSPLHF
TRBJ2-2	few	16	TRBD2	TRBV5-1	TGCGCCAGCAGCTTGGCCGCGGGGGCGAACACCGGGGAGCTGTTTTTT	CASSLAAGANTGELFF
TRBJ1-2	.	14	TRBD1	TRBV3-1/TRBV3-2	TGTGCCAGCAGCCCGACAGGGGGAAGGGGTGGCTACACCTTC	CASSPTGGRGGYTF
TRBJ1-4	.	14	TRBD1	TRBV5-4	TGTGCCAGCAGCCCCGGACAGGGAAGAGAAAAACTGTTTTTT	CASSPGQGREKLFF
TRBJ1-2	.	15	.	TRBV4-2	TGTGCCAGCAGCCCAGGGGCGCGTTCTGGGTATGGCTACACCTTC	CASSPGARSGYGYTF
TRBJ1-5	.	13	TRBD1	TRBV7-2	TGTGCCAGCAACGGACAGGGACGTCAGCCCCAGCATTTT	CASNGQGRQPQHF
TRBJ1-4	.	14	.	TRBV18	TGTGCCAGCTCACCAACAGTCACTAATGAAAAACTGTTTTTT	CASSPTVTNEKLFF
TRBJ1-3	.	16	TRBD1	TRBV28	TGTGCCAGCAGTATGATACAGGGGGCAGCTGGAAACACCATATATTTT	CASSMIQGAAGNTIYF
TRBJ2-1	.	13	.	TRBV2	TGTGCCAGCAGTGACAGACTCTACAATGAGCAGTTCTTC	CASSDRLYNEQFF
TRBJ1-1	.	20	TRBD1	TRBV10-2	TGCGCCAGCAGTGGGGGGTTCTCCGGGACAGGGAAGAGGATGAACACTGAAGCTTTCTTT	CASSGGFSGTGKRMNTEAFF
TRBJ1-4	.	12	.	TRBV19	TGTGCCAGTAGTATCGACGACAGGTTTCTGTTTTTT	CASSIDDRFLFF
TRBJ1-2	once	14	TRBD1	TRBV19	TGTGCCAGTAGTATCGACAGGGCGGCCTATGGCTACACCTTC	CASSIDRAAYGYTF
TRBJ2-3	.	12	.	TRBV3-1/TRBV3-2	TGTGCCAGCAGCCAAGTTAGAGATACGCAGTATTTT	CASSQVRDTQYF
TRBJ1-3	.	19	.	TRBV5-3	TGTGCCAGAAGCCCCAGAAAACCTACAGTTCCAATCTCTGGAAACACCATATATTTT	CARSPRKPTVPISGNTIYF
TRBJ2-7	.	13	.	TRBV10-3	TGTGCCATCAGTGAGCGGCAGGGCTACGAGCAGTACTTC	CAISERQGYEQYF
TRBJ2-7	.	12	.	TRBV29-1	TGCAGCGTGAATCAGGGTACCTACGAGCAGTACTTC	CSVNQGTYEQYF
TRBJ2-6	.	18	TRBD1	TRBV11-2	TGTGCCAGCAGGTTGCCGGGACAGGGGTGGGCTGGGGCCAACGTCCTGACTTTC	CASRLPGQGWAGANVLTF
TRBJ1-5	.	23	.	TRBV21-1	TGTGCCAGCAGCAAAGGGGGGGAGGGCAGGCGTAGCATACCTCGGTGCGGAAATCAGCCCCAGCATTTT	CASSKGGEGRRSIPRCGNQPQHF
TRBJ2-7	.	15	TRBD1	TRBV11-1	TGTGCCAGCAGCCGAATCGGACAGGTTGCAAGAGAGCAGTACTTC	CASSRIGQVAREQYF
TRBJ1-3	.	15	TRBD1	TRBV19	TGTGCCAGTAGCGGGACAGGGGACTCTGGAAACACCATATATTTT	CASSGTGDSGNTIYF
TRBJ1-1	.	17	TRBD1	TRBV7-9	TGTGCCAGCACCTCGGACAGGGGAAGGATCGTGAACACTGAAGCTTTCTTT	CASTSDRGRIVNTEAFF
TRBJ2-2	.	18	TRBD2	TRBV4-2	TGTGCCAGCAGCCAACAGCGGCTAGCGGGGGCTACCACCGGGGAGCTGTTTTTT	CASSQQRLAGATTGELFF
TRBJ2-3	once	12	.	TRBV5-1	TGCGCCAGCAGCTTACTAGCAGATACGCAGTATTTT	CASSLLADTQYF
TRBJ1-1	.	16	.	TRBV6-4	TGTGCCAGCAGTGACTCTAGGGCGGGCAGAAACACTGAAGCTTTCTTT	CASSDSRAGRNTEAFF
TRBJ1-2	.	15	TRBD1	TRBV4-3	TGCGCCAGCAGCCAGGACAGGGGTGCTAACTATGGCTACACCTTC	CASSQDRGANYGYTF
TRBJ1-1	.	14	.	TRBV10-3	TGTGCCATCAGTCCGGGACTGGGGGACACTGAAGCTTTCTTT	CAISPGLGDTEAFF
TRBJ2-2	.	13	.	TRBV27	TGTGCCAGCAGCGGTCAGGGGACCGGGGAGCTGTTTTTT	CASSGQGTGELFF
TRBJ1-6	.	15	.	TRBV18	TGTGCCAGCTCGCCTCGGACGGGAAATAATTCACCCCTCCACTTT	CASSPRTGNNSPLHF
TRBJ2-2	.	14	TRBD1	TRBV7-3	TGTGCCAGCAGAGAACAGGGGGCCGGCGGGGAGCTGTTTTTT	CASREQGAGGELFF
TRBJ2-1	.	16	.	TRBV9	TGTGCCAGCAGCGTCGTCTCGGGGGGCTTCCAGGTTGAGCAGTTCTTC	CASSVVSGGFQVEQFF
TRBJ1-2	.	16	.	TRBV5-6	TGTGCCAGCAGCTGGGGGGGCGACGCCTTTAACTATGGCTACACCTTC	CASSWGGDAFNYGYTF
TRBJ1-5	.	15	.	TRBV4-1	TGCGCCAGCAGCCAAGATCGGGGAGTCGGTCAGCCCCAGCATTTT	CASSQDRGVGQPQHF
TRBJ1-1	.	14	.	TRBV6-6	TGTGCCAGCAGTTACTCGGAGCTGAACACTGAAGCTTTCTTT	CASSYSELNTEAFF
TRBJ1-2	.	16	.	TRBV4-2	TGTGCCAGCAGCCAAGATCAGGGGTTTGCTAGCTATGGCTACACCTTC	CASSQDQGFASYGYTF
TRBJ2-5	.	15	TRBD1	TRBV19	TGTGCCAGCCGGATCACTTCACAGGGGTCGGAGACCCAGTACTTC	CASRITSQGSETQYF
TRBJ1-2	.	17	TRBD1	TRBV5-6	TGTGCCAGCAGCTTGGAAGGCAGGGGGAACCGATTCTATGGCTACACCTTC	CASSLEGRGNRFYGYTF
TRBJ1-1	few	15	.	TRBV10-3	TGTGCCATCAGTGAGACCCCAGACTTGAACACTGAAGCTTTCTTT	CAISETPDLNTEAFF
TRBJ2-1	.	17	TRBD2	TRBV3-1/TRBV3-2	TGTGCCAGCAGCCAAGAAGTAGGACTAGCGGGATCGGGTGAGCAGTTCTTC	CASSQEVGLAGSGEQFF
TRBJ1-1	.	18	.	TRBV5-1	TGCGCCAGCAGCTTCCGGGGGGCTTCCGGGACGGCGAACACTGAAGCTTTCTTT	CASSFRGASGTANTEAFF